What follows are 7 T cell receptor beta chains derived from one specimen sequenced in a study of human T cells and chemical hapten exposure. Sample time point: pre-sensitization, week 0. Documented treatment: therapeutic diphenylcyclopropenone sensitization with weekly scalp DPC. The total RNA was obtained from whole blood that was not fractionated. TCRdb processed the RACE reads anew with MiXCR; each CDR3 protein has one entry. The sample has roughly 56,000 distinct CDR3 sequences, approximately 10% seen once. The sequencing here drew on whole blood, taken in connection with sensitization to the hapten diphenylcyclopropenone (DPC). The receptor source for this set is a woman aged 30 to 39 with alopecia areata. Some clones in this sample may be carry-over from other donors' samples.

The gene calls are TRBV29-1 and TRBJ1-5; D gene uncertain. The germline V gene has CDR1 SQVTM and CDR2 ANQGSEA. The CDR3 runs 13 residues. The V end lost 7 bases, the J end lost 4 bases, and 14 bases lay between the germline ends. The CDR3 DNA follows: TGCAGCGCCGGGCGTGGTCATAATCAGCCCCAGCATTTT. It is translated as CSAGRGHNQPQHF.

This clonotype was seen only a few times. V usage is TRBV3-1 and J usage is TRBJ2-3; 10 bases map to TRBD1. The CDR3 covers 16 residues. With V trimmed by 2 bases and J by 4 bases, 6 bases remained unmatched. The germline gives CDR1 LGHDT, CDR2 YNNKEL (reference sequence). The CDR3 sequence is CASSQPGTGEADTQYF. The DNA for the CDR3 is TGTGCCAGCAGCCAACCCGGGACAGGGGAAGCAGATACGCAGTATTTT.

CDR3 residues: CASGGRGQDEQYF. CDR3 in DNA: TGTGCCAGCGGGGGCAGGGGGCAGGATGAGCAGTACTTC. The rearrangement uses TRBV12-3 or TRBV12-4 and TRBJ2-7; 8 nucleotides line up with TRBD1. The CDR3 loop spans 13 amino acids. V lost 8 bases to trimming and J lost 7 bases; unmatched junction nucleotides: 10.

The table lists this clonotype with a few counts. This chain uses TRBV7-9 with TRBJ2-7; no reliable D call. The CDR3 spans 12 residues. CDR1 SEHNR and CDR2 FQNEAQ come from the germline V gene (reference sequence). Trimming removed 5 bases from V and 2 bases from J, with 7 bases in between. The CDR3 reads CASSDGTYEQYF. The CDR3 DNA follows: TGTGCCAGCAGCGACGGAACCTACGAGCAGTACTTC.

This clonotype was recorded a few times. V usage is TRBV6-5 and J usage is TRBJ1-5; D is possibly TRBD1 (6 bases). The CDR3 covers 14 residues. Per the germline V gene, CDR1 is MNHEY and CDR2 is SVGAGI. Trimming left V 6 bases short and J 0 bases short, with 9 bases between. CDR3 residues: CASRLGGSNQPQHF. Written as DNA, the CDR3 is TGTGCCAGCAGGCTAGGGGGTAGCAATCAGCCCCAGCATTTT.

The CDR3 DNA sequence: TGTGCCAGCAGCTTCGGTTTGACAGGGGGTGCCTACGAGCAGTACTTC. Its translation is CASSFGLTGGAYEQYF. The rearrangement links TRBV7-2 to TRBJ2-7; TRBD1 matches 9 bases. Looked up from germline, CDR1 is SGHTA and CDR2 is FQGNSA. J was trimmed by 2 bases and V by 3 bases; bases with no gene match: 8. This CDR3 is built from 16 residues.

The CDR3 nucleotides are TGTGCCAGCAGCTTAGTTTTTGGGGGATATAATTCACCCCTCCACTTT. Amino acid sequence: CASSLVFGGYNSPLHF. The V call is TRBV7-8, the J call TRBJ1-6, with D perhaps TRBD1 (5 bases). The germline V gene has CDR1 SGHVS and CDR2 FQNEAQ. This CDR3 region has 16 residues. The V and J ends lost 1 base and 4 bases respectively, with 11 bases between them.